This TCR beta chain was observed in a study of Ad26.COV2.S vaccination and SARS-CoV-2 variants. Overall study context: Donor allocation was to the COV1001 Ad26.COV2.S trial arm. Once, or twice with 56 days between doses, Ad26.COV2.S was given intramuscularly. Study-level results: Possible underestimation of total T cell responses by the TCR breadth and depth analyses was noted.

With respect to this clone: The antigen is not known.

Germline assignment: CDR1 SGHRS and CDR2 YFSETQ. This CDR3 region has 17 residues. Trimming shortened V by 4 bases and J by 0 bases, and 18 bases separated the two germline ends. The sample's treatment: some 19 received Ad26.COV2.S at low or high dose, single or two shots; about 5 received placebo; per-sample allocation not given. After the first vaccine or placebo injection, samples were drawn on day 63. An Ad26 vector carrying the Wuhan-strain SARS-CoV-2 spike served as the vaccine. Assay used: immunoSEQ multiplex PCR; TCRdb lists only in-frame clones, some missing. The sample has 350,000 to 400,000 clones, approximately 91% seen once.

The TCR originated in a person between 18 and 59 years old who received the Ad26.COV2.S COVID-19 vaccine or a placebo. The sequenced sample was peripheral blood, obtained in a trial of Ad26.COV2.S vaccine versus placebo. V gene TRBV5-1 combines with J gene TRBJ2-3, with D perhaps TRBD2 (6 bases). The CDR3 DNA is TGCGCCAGCAGCGCGGGACCTACTGGGTCTAGCACAGATACGCAGTATTTT. This gives the protein CASSAGPTGSSTDTQYF.